A single sample is the source of the 5 T cell receptor beta chains below, sequenced in a study of blood T cells in healthy people across ages. For the second PCR, which ran for roughly 6 to 12 cycles, a sample-barcoded 5' primer and a J-beta primer mix were used. In TCRdb, the 5' RACE reads were re-called with MiXCR into one record per CDR3 protein. Found here are 550,000 to 650,000 distinct CDR3 sequences, about 29% of them singletons; the top ten hold over 3.5%. This same sample was also taken into another study, of T cells of mothers and their children.

Source material: blood. The receptor set was obtained from a boy younger than 10 in good health.

This clonotype turned up a few times. The chain combines TRBV6-2 or TRBV6-3 with TRBJ2-3, with D perhaps given as TRBD1 or TRBD2 (5 bases each). The V gene's germline CDR1 is MNHEY and CDR2 SVGEGT. The CDR3 contains 15 residues. Trimming cost V 2 bases and J 3 bases, with 12 bases left between them. In DNA, the CDR3 is TGTGCCAGCAGTTACGATGTCGGGGCGACAGATACGCAGTATTTT. This translates into CASSYDVGATDTQYF.

The rearrangement uses TRBV6-2 or TRBV6-3 and TRBJ2-4; 8 nucleotides agree with TRBD2. The junction had 9 bases not matched to a gene; V was cut back by 4 bases and J by 1 base. The V gene's germline CDR1 is MNHEY and CDR2 SVGEGT. The CDR3 has 17 residues. CDR3 loop: CASSSGLVAAAKNIQYF. Here the CDR3 DNA reads TGTGCCAGCAGTTCGGGACTAGTAGCAGCGGCCAAAAACATTCAGTACTTC.

The CDR3 DNA follows: TGTGCCAGCAGTTTAGTACAGGGGCATTCACCCCTCCACTTT. It translates to CASSLVQGHSPLHF. The chain has TRBV27 and TRBJ1-6; 7 bases align to TRBD1. The germline V gene encodes CDR1 MNHEY and CDR2 SMNVEV (reference sequence). The V segment lost 2 bases and the J segment 8 bases; nucleotides outside the gene matches: 3. The CDR3 totals 14 residues.

CDR3 residues: CASRNTIHGYTF. The CDR3 nucleotides are TGTGCCAGCAGAAATACTATCCATGGCTACACCTTC. The V call is TRBV6-2 or TRBV6-3, the J call TRBJ1-2, with D unclear. The ends were cut back, 6 bases at V and 6 bases at J, with 11 bases in the middle. Germline values: CDR1 MNHEY, CDR2 SVGEGT. The CDR3 runs 12 residues.

The table lists this clonotype with a few counts. The chain couples TRBV18 to TRBJ2-5; tentatively, D is TRBD1 (5 bases). V was cut by 1 base and J by 3 bases, with 12 bases left in between. CDR1 is KGHSH and CDR2 is LQKENI in the germline V gene. The CDR3 sequence is 15 residues long. CDR3 sequence reads: CASSPQGAPEETQYF. The CDR3 DNA reads TGTGCCAGCTCACCACAAGGGGCGCCGGAAGAGACCCAGTACTTC.